The clone carrying this T cell receptor (beta chain) was observed a few times. Germline-derived CDR1 and CDR2 are SGHVS and FQNEAQ. This CDR3 comprises 13 residues. V was pared by 10 bases and J by 1 base, with 13 bases between. As processed by the authors: For nucleated cells, counts were estimated from reference gene primer amplification. The protocol was immunoSEQ multiplex PCR, while the TCRdb copy is restricted to in-frame clones and leaves out a portion. The DNA gave D and trimming, while V, J and clone size come from that table. This sample has roughly 150,000 clones, with 75% to 85% found just once. This specimen comes from a study of blood T cell repertoires in COVID-19. Study overall: Some COVID-19 samples were acute and others convalescent; all came from the United States, Italy and Spain.

The sample was peripheral blood. This chain connects TRBV7-8 to TRBJ1-1; weak D call: TRBD1 (5 bases). The receptor was isolated from a woman between 50 and 59 years old with acute or convalescent COVID-19. In nucleotides, the CDR3 is TGTGCCATCGGGGGGGATCGGAACACTGAAGCTTTCTTT. This sequence encodes CAIGGDRNTEAFF. The full variable domain, rest sourced from reference TRBV7-8 and TRBJ1-1, is GAGVSQSPRYKVAKRGQDVALRCDPISGHVSLFWYQQALGQGPEFLTYFQNEAQLDKSGLPSDRFFAERPEGSVSTLKIQRTQQEDSAVYLCAIGGDRNTEAFFGQGTRLTVV.